The clone carrying this T cell receptor (beta chain) was counted ten times or more. As yet, its antigen is unknown. One end of the junction fails to match germline, which may point to a read error. CDR3 size: 11 residues. CDR1 and CDR2 (germline): MDHEN, SYDVKM. The data derive from a study of beta chain features in type 1 diabetes. Study-level points and caveats: Compared with healthy donors, patients appeared to share more similar naive, central memory and regulatory TCRB repertoires. Over-representation of high TCR-expressing cells was a possible consequence of cDNA sequencing.

Every isolated RNA sample was fully reverse transcribed, so sequencing captured expressed TCRB transcripts. For naive, central memory and regulatory T cell samples, reads averaged around 3.8 million. The method was immunoSEQ multiplex PCR; TCRdb's version includes in-frame clones alone and lacks a portion of them. This table holds more than 150,000 clones, around an eighth found once. V and J are TRBV28 and TRBJ2-1; 11 bases fit TRBD2. This sequence originates from a woman between 18 and 29 years old in good health. Sequenced input: central memory CD4+ T cells from blood. CDR3 in amino acids: CASSSTSGSLF. The CDR3 nucleotides read TGTGCCAGCAGTTCAACTAGCGGGAGCCTCTTC.